Following are 15 T cell receptor beta chains from one sample sequenced in a study of blood T cell repertoires in COVID-19. Produced via immunoSEQ multiplex PCR; TCRdb's table is partial and in-frame only. The table shows 120,000 to 150,000 clones, with around 81% occurring only once. Input material: peripheral blood. These TCRs come from a human donor in a cohort sampled during active COVID-19.

The CDR3 sequence: CAWTAGVSYNEQFF. The CDR3 DNA is TGTGCCTGGACGGCCGGGGTAAGCTACAATGAGCAGTTCTTC. V and J are TRBV30 and TRBJ2-1, with D perhaps matching TRBD2 (5 bases). The V end lost 4 bases, the J end lost 3 bases, and 13 bases lay between the germline ends. The length of the CDR3 is 14 residues. Germline assignment: CDR1 GTSNPN and CDR2 SVGIG (reference sequence).

V and J are TRBV7-9 and TRBJ1-2, with 7 bases that match TRBD1. V gave up 1 base and J gave up 7 bases; unmatched junction bases: 0. CDR3 length equals 12 residues. In germline, CDR1 is SEHNR, CDR2 FQNEAQ (reference sequence). The CDR3 DNA is TGTGCCAGCAGCTTAGACAGGGGTGGCTACACCTTC. Translating gives CASSLDRGGYTF.

A single count supports this clone. The chain carries TRBV28 and TRBJ1-4, with 9 bases that match TRBD1. Germline CDR1 reads MDHEN; CDR2 reads SYDVKM. The trim removed 10 bases at V and 0 bases at J, leaving 6 bases unmatched. The CDR3 is 15 residues long. The CDR3 protein is CATLTGGATNEKLFF. DNA for the CDR3: TGTGCCACCCTGACAGGGGGTGCAACTAATGAAAAACTGTTTTTT.

The V call is TRBV4-1, the J call TRBJ2-1, with D hard to call. V was pared by 0 bases and J by 8 bases, with 8 bases between. The CDR3 extends over 13 amino acids. In germline, CDR1 is MGHRA, CDR2 YSYEKL. DNA for the CDR3: TGCGCCAGCAGCCAAGATTTGAGCGATGAGCAGTTCTTC. This codes for CASSQDLSDEQFF.

This clone was recorded once. The V and J genes are TRBV7-9 and TRBJ2-2; 15 bases fit TRBD2. Germline loops: CDR1 SEHNR, CDR2 FQNEAQ (reference sequence). V dropped 7 bases and J dropped 1; count of bases not matched to a gene: 1. The CDR3 covers 16 residues. CDR3 sequence: CASMGLAGGNTGELFF. The CDR3 coding sequence is TGTGCCAGCATGGGACTAGCGGGAGGGAACACCGGGGAGCTGTTTTTT. Full variable domain (rest looked up from reference TRBV7-9 and TRBJ2-2): DTGVSQNPRHKITKRGQNVTFRCDPISEHNRLYWYRQTLGQGPEFLTYFQNEAQLEKSRLLSDRFSAERPKGSFSTLEIQRTEQGDSAMYLCASMGLAGGNTGELFFGEGSRLTVL.

The DNA of the CDR3 is TGCGCCAGCAGCATATGGACAGGGTGGACAGATACGCAGTATTTT. As protein: CASSIWTGWTDTQYF. This chain links TRBV5-1 with TRBJ2-3; 8 bases agree with TRBD1. Germline V gene data show CDR1 as SGHRS and CDR2 as YFSETQ. CDR3 length: 15 amino acids. With V trimmed by 4 bases and J by 3 bases, 7 bases remained unmatched.

V is TRBV12-3 or TRBV12-4 and J is TRBJ1-2; a possible D gene is TRBD1 (6 bases). Between the trimmed V and J ends, which lost 5 bases and 6 bases, there was a span of 13 bases. The CDR3 is 13 amino acids. CDR3 nucleotide sequence: TGTGCCAGCAGTCGTGACAGGCTGGATGGCTACACCTTC. Protein: CASSRDRLDGYTF.

The V gene is TRBV5-4, the J gene TRBJ2-5, with TRBD2 matching over 14 bases. Germline V gene lookup returns CDR1 SGHNT and CDR2 YYREEE (reference sequence). The length of the CDR3 is 16 residues. V lost 4 bases and J lost 1; bases outside the gene matches: 3. The CDR3 DNA sequence: TGTGCCAGCAGCCCGGGACTAGCGGGGGTCCAAGAGACCCAGTACTTC. Its translation: CASSPGLAGVQETQYF.

V gene TRBV5-1 combines with J gene TRBJ2-1; a weak D match, TRBD2 (6 bases). The V end lost 5 bases, the J end lost 6 bases, and 15 bases lay between the germline ends. Per germline, CDR1 SGHRS and CDR2 YFSETQ. The CDR3 extends over 14 amino acids. The CDR3 region has the DNA TGCGCCAGCAGTAGGAGGGAGGCGATCAATGAGCAGTTCTTC. Protein product: CASSRREAINEQFF.

The genes are TRBV7-2 and TRBJ2-7, with TRBD2 identical over 10 bases. The CDR3 contains 17 residues. J lost 6 bases, V lost 1 base, and 12 bases had no gene match. The germline gives CDR1 SGHTA, CDR2 FQGNSA. The CDR3 loop reads CASSLGDSSGRKREQYF. The CDR3 DNA reads TGTGCCAGCAGCTTAGGGGACTCTAGCGGGAGAAAGCGCGAGCAGTACTTC.

This chain links TRBV11-2 with TRBJ2-3; D possibly corresponds to TRBD2 (6 bases). V was pared by 5 bases and J by 1 base, with 13 bases between. This CDR3 region has 15 residues. CDR1 and CDR2 from the germline V gene are SGHAT and FQNNGV. CDR3 in DNA: TGTGCCAGCAGCCCCCCCGGGACTGGCACAGATACGCAGTATTTT. Protein product: CASSPPGTGTDTQYF. Looking up the rest from reference TRBV11-2 and TRBJ2-3 gives the full variable domain: EAGVAQSPRYKIIEKRQSVAFWCNPISGHATLYWYQQILGQGPKLLIQFQNNGVVDDSQLPKDRFSAERLKGVDSTLKIQPAKLEDSAVYLCASSPPGTGTDTQYFGPGTRLTVL.

This sequence joins TRBV21-1 and TRBJ2-7; the D segment call TRBD1 is taken from the table without a DNA check. TRBV21-1 is a recognized pseudogene. This CDR3 region has 15 residues. This CDR3 is CASTYRGTASYEQYF. CDR3 bases: TGTGCCAGCACCTATCGTGGGACAGCCTCCTACGAGCAGTACTTC.

This clone was picked up a small number of times. The chain couples TRBV6-2 or TRBV6-3 to TRBJ1-5, with D perhaps matching TRBD1 (5 bases). Germline CDR1 reads MNHEY; CDR2 reads SVGEGT. Trimming cost V 6 bases and J 0 bases, with 15 bases left between them. The CDR3 totals 16 residues. CDR3 coding DNA: TGTGCCAGCAGCCGAAACAGGATTAATAGCAATCAGCCCCAGCATTTT. Amino acids: CASSRNRINSNQPQHF.

The chain employs TRBV9 and TRBJ2-1; 16 bases are shared with TRBD2. The CDR3 has 18 residues. Germline CDR1 SGDLS, CDR2 YYNGEE. The trim removed 3 bases at V and 1 base at J, leaving 4 bases unmatched. The CDR3 loop reads CASSARGLAGGSYNEQFF. CDR3 sequence (DNA): TGTGCCAGCAGCGCTAGGGGACTAGCGGGAGGGTCCTACAATGAGCAGTTCTTC.

The chain combines TRBV19 with TRBJ1-4; TRBD1 might be the D (6 bases). CDR3 length: 14 residues. The ends were cut back, 4 bases at V and 7 bases at J, with 13 bases in the middle. CDR1 and CDR2 (germline): LNHDA, SQIVND (reference sequence). This CDR3 is CASSRGQGFEKLFF. The CDR3 nucleotides read TGTGCCAGTAGTAGGGGGCAGGGGTTTGAAAAACTGTTTTTT.